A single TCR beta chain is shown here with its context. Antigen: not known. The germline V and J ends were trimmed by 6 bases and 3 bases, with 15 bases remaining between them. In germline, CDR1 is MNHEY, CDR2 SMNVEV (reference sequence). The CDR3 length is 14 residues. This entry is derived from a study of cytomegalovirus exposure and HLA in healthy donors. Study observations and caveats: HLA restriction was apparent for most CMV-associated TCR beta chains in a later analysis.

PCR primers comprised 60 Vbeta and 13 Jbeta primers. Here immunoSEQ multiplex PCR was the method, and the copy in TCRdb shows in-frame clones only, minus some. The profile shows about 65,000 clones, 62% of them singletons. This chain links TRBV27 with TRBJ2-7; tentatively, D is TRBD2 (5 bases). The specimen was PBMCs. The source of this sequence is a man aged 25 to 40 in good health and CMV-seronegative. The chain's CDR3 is CASSRPGINYEQYF. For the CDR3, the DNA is TGTGCCAGCAGCAGACCCGGGATTAACTACGAGCAGTACTTC.